Below, 21 T cell receptor beta chains from the same sample are listed, as sequenced in a study of PD-1 blockade in classical Hodgkin lymphoma. Each and every patient relapsed after autologous stem cell transplantation, and patients got differing brentuximab vedotin exposure. The CD8+ T cells came from thawed PBMCs through magnetic negative selection. Sequenced by immunoSEQ multiplex PCR; TCRdb stores in-frame clones only, minus some. Of 4,500 to 5,500 clones listed, 75% to 85% are singletons. The sample was CD8+ T cells from blood, taken at baseline. Receptors were obtained from a human donor with classical Hodgkin lymphoma.

This sequence joins TRBV4-2 and TRBJ1-1; TRBD1 might be the D (6 bases). Trimming shortened V by 4 bases and J by 5 bases, and 14 bases separated the two germline ends. This CDR3 comprises 14 residues. CDR1 is LGHNA, CDR2 YNFKEQ, per germline. The chain's CDR3 is CASSPLQGGTEAFF. CDR3 nucleotides: TGTGCCAGCAGCCCACTACAGGGCGGGACTGAAGCTTTCTTT.

This clone showed up just a few times. V usage is TRBV6-1 and J usage is TRBJ1-1; D is perhaps TRBD1 (6 bases). CDR3 length equals 15 residues. V gave up 3 bases and J gave up 5 bases, with 16 bases separating them. Germline V lookup: CDR1 MNHNS, CDR2 SASEGT. The CDR3 spells CASSELQGLRTEAFF. The CDR3 nucleotides read TGTGCCAGCAGTGAGTTACAGGGCTTGAGGACTGAAGCTTTCTTT.

This chain links TRBV2 with TRBJ1-2; 12 bases match TRBD1. From germline, CDR1 is SNHLY and CDR2 FYNNEI. The CDR3 is made up of 15 amino acids. Unmatched junction bases numbered 8, after V lost 4 bases and J lost 8 bases. CDR3 protein: CASSVGQGALEGYTF. In DNA form, the CDR3 reads TGTGCCAGCAGTGTGGGACAGGGGGCGTTGGAAGGCTACACCTTC.

CDR3 DNA: TGCGCCAGCAGTGATATAGCGGGGGGGTTGGTGAATGAGCAGTTCTTC. Translating gives CASSDIAGGLVNEQFF. V usage is TRBV10-2 and J usage is TRBJ2-1; 11 bases are a match to TRBD2. Per the germline V gene, CDR1 is WSHSY and CDR2 is SAAADI. CDR3 length: 16 amino acids. Trimming at V came to 3 bases and at J to 7 bases, leaving 8 bases not matched to a gene.

J is TRBJ2-7 and V is TRBV5-5, with TRBD2 matching over 7 bases. The germline V gene has CDR1 SGHKS and CDR2 YYEKEE (reference sequence). This CDR3 has 15 amino acids. V lost 0 bases and J lost 4; bases outside the gene matches: 7. In nucleotides, the CDR3 is TGTGCCAGCAGCTTGGAGAGGACTAGACAATACGAGCAGTACTTC. It translates to CASSLERTRQYEQYF.

This chain uses TRBV4-2 with TRBJ1-5; D gene unclear. This CDR3 contains 17 residues. Deletions cut 2 bases from V and 4 bases from J, with 18 bases between. The germline CDR1 and CDR2 sequences are LGHNA and YNFKEQ. CDR3 residues: CASSQKKTVTGNQPQHF. CDR3 sequence (DNA): TGTGCCAGCAGCCAAAAAAAGACCGTAACCGGTAATCAGCCCCAGCATTTT.

This clone is large within its sample. The gene calls are TRBV10-3 and TRBJ1-1; D not certain. Germline CDR1 reads ENHRY; CDR2 reads SYGVKD. This CDR3 comprises 11 residues. Trimming removed 2 bases from V and 5 bases from J, with 3 bases in between. CDR3 nucleotides: TGTGCCATCAGTGAGAGAACTGAAGCTTTCTTT. Protein product: CAISERTEAFF.

The V gene is TRBV7-8, the J gene TRBJ2-1, with 13 positions matching TRBD2. Germline CDR1 is SGHVS and CDR2 is FQNEAQ. CDR3 length equals 15 residues. Losses at the gene ends were 5 bases for V and 8 bases for J; bases not matched to a gene: 6. The CDR3 DNA follows: TGTGCCAGCAGCCCGTGGACTAGCGGGGGAGATGAGCAGTTCTTC. Its translation: CASSPWTSGGDEQFF. The full variable domain, with the rest looked up from reference TRBV7-8 and TRBJ2-1, is GAGVSQSPRYKVAKRGQDVALRCDPISGHVSLFWYQQALGQGPEFLTYFQNEAQLDKSGLPSDRFFAERPEGSVSTLKIQRTQQEDSAVYLCASSPWTSGGDEQFFGPGTRLTVL.

This clone was counted once. This chain joins TRBV4-3 and TRBJ1-2; D might be TRBD1 (5 bases). This CDR3 has 14 residues. In germline, CDR1 is LGHNA, CDR2 YSLEER. V was clipped by 1 base and J by 5 bases, with 11 bases between them. CDR3 in DNA: TGCGCCAGCAGCCAAGGAACTGGGACGTATGGCTACACCTTC. Protein sequence: CASSQGTGTYGYTF.

V usage is TRBV4-1 and J usage is TRBJ2-7, with 9 bases aligning to TRBD1. The germline gives CDR1 MGHRA, CDR2 YSYEKL. Trimming cost V 3 bases and J 4 bases; bases outside gene matches: 13. The CDR3 spans 17 residues. For the CDR3, the DNA is TGCGCCAGCAGCCAGGACCTTTTCGGGACAGGGCTGTACGAGCAGTACTTC. Its protein product is CASSQDLFGTGLYEQYF.

The V call is TRBV28, the J call TRBJ1-5; no definite D call. Germline V gene lookup returns CDR1 MDHEN and CDR2 SYDVKM. CDR3 size: 14 residues. The germline V and J ends were trimmed by 1 base and 7 bases, with 11 bases remaining between them. CDR3 nucleotide sequence: TGTGCCAGCAGTTTATACGGGGTTCGACAGCCCCAGCATTTT. Its translation: CASSLYGVRQPQHF.

The chain has TRBV5-5 and TRBJ1-2; 8 bases are a match to TRBD1. CDR1 and CDR2 (germline): SGHKS, YYEKEE (reference sequence). Trimming removed 4 bases from V and 1 base from J; junction bases left unmatched: 6. There are 15 residues in the CDR3. The CDR3 protein is CASSVTGGFNYGYTF. The CDR3 DNA follows: TGTGCCAGCAGCGTAACAGGGGGTTTTAACTATGGCTACACCTTC.

The sample holds a few counts of this clone. The chain uses TRBV5-4 and TRBJ2-7; TRBD1 agrees at 9 bases. The length of the CDR3 is 12 residues. Germline assignment: CDR1 SGHNT and CDR2 YYREEE (reference sequence). CDR3: CAVRTGAYEQYF. In DNA, the CDR3 is TGTGCAGTACGGACAGGGGCCTACGAGCAGTACTTC.

V usage is TRBV6-5 and J usage is TRBJ2-3, with D possibly being TRBD2 (5 bases). In germline, CDR1 is MNHEY, CDR2 SVGAGI. The CDR3 spans 15 residues. V lost 2 bases to trimming and J lost 2 bases, with 11 bases between them. This CDR3 reads CASSYRRRSTDTQYF. The CDR3 coding sequence is TGTGCCAGCAGTTACAGGCGGAGGTCCACAGATACGCAGTATTTT.

J is TRBJ2-2 and V is TRBV7-6; 13 bases align to TRBD2. After removal of 6 bases from V and 4 bases from J, the junction contained 8 bases not matched to a gene. Per the germline V gene, CDR1 is SGHVS and CDR2 is FNYEAQ. There are 17 residues in the CDR3. The CDR3 DNA reads as TGTGCCAGCAGACAACTAGCGGGAGGGCCTAGCACCGGGGAGCTGTTTTTT. The encoded protein is CASRQLAGGPSTGELFF.

This chain links TRBV5-6 with TRBJ1-3; D is unclear. This CDR3 is built from 14 residues. CDR1 is SGHDT, CDR2 YYEEEE, per germline. V dropped 2 bases and J dropped 4 bases, with 10 bases sitting between them. Here the CDR3 DNA reads TGTGCCAGCAGCTTCGCCAGATTCGGAAACACCATATATTTT. Translated: CASSFARFGNTIYF.

This sequence joins TRBV21-1 and TRBJ1-1. TRBV21-1 is reported as a pseudogene. The length of the CDR3 is 14 residues. The CDR3 protein is CASSKGRRNTEAFF. In nucleotides, the CDR3 is TGTGCCAGCAGCAAGGGGAGGAGGAACACTGAAGCTTTCTTT.

The chain recombines TRBV7-6 with TRBJ1-2; TRBD1 aligns across 8 bases. This CDR3 has 13 residues. Germline assignment: CDR1 SGHVS and CDR2 FNYEAQ. The ends lost 4 bases at V and 8 bases at J; junction bases unmatched: 6. The CDR3 DNA reads as TGTGCCAGCAGCTCTCAGGGGGCACGAGGCTACACCTTC. Translation gives CASSSQGARGYTF.

Details on this clone: One junction end does not reproduce the germline sequence, and a read error may be involved. The chain carries TRBV6-5 and TRBJ1-1; 8 bases fit TRBD1. CDR1 is MNHEY, CDR2 SVGAGI, per germline. The CDR3 is made up of 14 amino acids. The CDR3, as DNA: TGTGCCAGCAGTCCTTCCGGGGCAGGGGGCCCGCGGAACTTT. Its protein is CASSPSGAGGPRNF.

V is TRBV4-2 and J is TRBJ2-7; the D is unclear. CDR1 and CDR2 (germline): LGHNA, YNFKEQ. Trimming shortened V by 2 bases and J by 4 bases, and 9 bases separated the two germline ends. This CDR3 is 13 amino acids long. DNA for the CDR3: TGTGCCAGCAGCCAAAACGACGGGTACGAGCAGTACTTC. The encoded protein is CASSQNDGYEQYF.

The V gene is TRBV6-4, the J gene TRBJ2-7, with D tentatively TRBD2 (6 bases). V was clipped by 2 bases and J by 3 bases, with 14 bases between them. This CDR3 has 15 residues. Per germline, CDR1 MRHNA and CDR2 SNTAGT. The CDR3 here is CASSDPGLAFYEQYF. CDR3 bases: TGTGCCAGCAGTGACCCGGGACTCGCCTTCTACGAGCAGTACTTC.